Given below is one T cell receptor beta chain in context. Its antigen is currently unknown. The authors ran a second PCR of about 7 to 11 cycles using a sample-barcoded 5' primer and a J-beta primer mix. TCRdb re-called the 5' RACE reads with MiXCR, one entry per CDR3 protein. The sample yields some 1.6 million distinct CDR3 sequences, about 31% seen once. The data originate from a study of blood T cells in healthy people across ages. The CDR3 has 16 amino acids. V lost 2 bases, J lost 5 bases, and 5 bases stayed unmatched. CDR1 is SGHVS and CDR2 is FNYEAQ in the germline V gene. Study-wide points: Estimated diversity, derived from one million T cells, was regarded as an underestimate. Aged donors had fewer naive CD4+ cells and lower diversity than long-lived donors. Changes in expanded clonotypes were possibly confounded, as the CMV status of donors was unknown.

Sequencing input: blood. This sequence originates from a woman younger than 45 in good health. The rearrangement uses TRBV7-6 and TRBJ2-1, with 11 bases aligning to TRBD2. The CDR3 nucleotides read TGTGCCAGCAGCTTATTAACTAGCGGGAGACACAATGAGCAGTTCTTC. Its translation is CASSLLTSGRHNEQFF.